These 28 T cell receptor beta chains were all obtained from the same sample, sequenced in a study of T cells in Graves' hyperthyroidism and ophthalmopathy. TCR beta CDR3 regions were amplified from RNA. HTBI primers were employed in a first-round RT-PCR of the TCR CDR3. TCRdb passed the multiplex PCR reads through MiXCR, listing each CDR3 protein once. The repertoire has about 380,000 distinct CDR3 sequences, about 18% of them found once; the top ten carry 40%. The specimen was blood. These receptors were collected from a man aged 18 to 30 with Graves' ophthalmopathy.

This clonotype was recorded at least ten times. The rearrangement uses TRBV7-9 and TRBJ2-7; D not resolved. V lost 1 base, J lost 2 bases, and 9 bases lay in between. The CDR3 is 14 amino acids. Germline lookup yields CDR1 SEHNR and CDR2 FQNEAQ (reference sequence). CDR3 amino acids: CASSLEGRPYEQYF. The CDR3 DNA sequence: TGTGCCAGCAGCTTAGAAGGACGGCCCTACGAGCAGTACTTC.

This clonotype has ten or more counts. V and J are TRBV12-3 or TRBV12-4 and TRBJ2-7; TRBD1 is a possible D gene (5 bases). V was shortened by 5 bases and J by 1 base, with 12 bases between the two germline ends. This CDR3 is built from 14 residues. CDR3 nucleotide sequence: TGTGCCAGCAGTCCTTTCACAGGTTCCTACGAGCAGTACTTC. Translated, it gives CASSPFTGSYEQYF.

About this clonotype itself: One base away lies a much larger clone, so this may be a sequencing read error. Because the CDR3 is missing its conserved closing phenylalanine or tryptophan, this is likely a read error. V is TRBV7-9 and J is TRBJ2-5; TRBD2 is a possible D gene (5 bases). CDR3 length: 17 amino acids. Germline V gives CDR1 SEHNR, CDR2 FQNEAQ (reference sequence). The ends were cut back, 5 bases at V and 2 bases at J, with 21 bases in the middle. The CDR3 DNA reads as TGTGCCAGCAGCCCCCGGGTCGGGAAGTCGGTTCAAGAGACCCAGTACCTC. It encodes CASSPRVGKSVQETQYL.

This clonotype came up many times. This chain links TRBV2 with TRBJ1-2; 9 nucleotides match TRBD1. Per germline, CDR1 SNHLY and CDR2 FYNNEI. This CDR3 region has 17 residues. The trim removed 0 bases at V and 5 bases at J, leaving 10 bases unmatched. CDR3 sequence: CASSEAGGQGKVYGYTF. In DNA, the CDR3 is TGTGCCAGCAGTGAAGCAGGGGGACAGGGAAAAGTGTATGGCTACACCTTC.

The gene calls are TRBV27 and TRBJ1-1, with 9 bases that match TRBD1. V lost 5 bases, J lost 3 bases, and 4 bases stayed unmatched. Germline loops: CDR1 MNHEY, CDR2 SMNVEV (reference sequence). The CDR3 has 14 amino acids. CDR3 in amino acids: CASSGQGLDTEAFF. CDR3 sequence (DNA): TGTGCCAGCAGTGGACAGGGGTTGGACACTGAAGCTTTCTTT.

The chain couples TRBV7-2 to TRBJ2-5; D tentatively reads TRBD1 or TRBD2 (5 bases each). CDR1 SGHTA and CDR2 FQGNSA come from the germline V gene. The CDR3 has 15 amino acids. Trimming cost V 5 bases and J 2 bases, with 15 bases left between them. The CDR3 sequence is CASSPRDGRQETQYF. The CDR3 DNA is TGTGCCAGCAGCCCCAGGGACGGGCGACAAGAGACCCAGTACTTC.

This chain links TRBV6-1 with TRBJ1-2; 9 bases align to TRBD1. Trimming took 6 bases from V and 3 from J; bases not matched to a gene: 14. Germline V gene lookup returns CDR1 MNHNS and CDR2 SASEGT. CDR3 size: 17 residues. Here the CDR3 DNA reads TGTGCCAGCAGGCCTGGGACAGGGACTTTAGAGCACTATGGCTACACCTTC. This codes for CASRPGTGTLEHYGYTF.

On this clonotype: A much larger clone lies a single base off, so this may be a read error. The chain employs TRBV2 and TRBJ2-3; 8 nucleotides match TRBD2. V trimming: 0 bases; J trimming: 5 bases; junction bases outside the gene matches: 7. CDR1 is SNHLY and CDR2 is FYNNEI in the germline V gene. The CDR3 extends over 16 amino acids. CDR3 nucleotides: TGTGCCAGCAGTGAAGCCCTTAGCGGGGCGGGAGATACGCAGTATTTT. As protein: CASSEALSGAGDTQYF.

CDR3 coding DNA: TGTGCCAGCAGCTTCACCCCGGTTGACAATGAGCAGTTCTTC. Translation gives CASSFTPVDNEQFF. The V gene is TRBV5-4, the J gene TRBJ2-1; D gene ambiguous. CDR3 size: 14 residues. The germline gives CDR1 SGHNT, CDR2 YYREEE (reference sequence). Deletions cut 2 bases from V and 5 bases from J, with 11 bases between.

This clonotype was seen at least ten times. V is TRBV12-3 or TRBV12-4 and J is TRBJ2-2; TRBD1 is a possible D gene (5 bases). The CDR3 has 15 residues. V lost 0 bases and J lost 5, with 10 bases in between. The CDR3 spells CASSLAGVLTGELFF. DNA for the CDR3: TGTGCCAGCAGTTTAGCAGGGGTGCTGACCGGGGAGCTGTTTTTT.

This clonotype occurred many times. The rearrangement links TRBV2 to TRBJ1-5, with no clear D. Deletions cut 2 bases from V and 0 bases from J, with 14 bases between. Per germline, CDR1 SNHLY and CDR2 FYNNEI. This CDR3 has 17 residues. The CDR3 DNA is TGTGCCAGCAGTGAAAACACCTTACTTTATAGCAATCAGCCCCAGCATTTT. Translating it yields CASSENTLLYSNQPQHF.

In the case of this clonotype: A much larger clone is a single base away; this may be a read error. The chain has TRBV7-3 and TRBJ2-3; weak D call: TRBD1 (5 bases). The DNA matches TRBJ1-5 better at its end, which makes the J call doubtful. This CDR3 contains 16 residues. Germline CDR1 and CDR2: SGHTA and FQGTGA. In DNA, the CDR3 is TGTGCCAGCAGCGACGGACGGGGGACTAGCACAGATACGCAGCATTTT. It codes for CASSDGRGTSTDTQHF.

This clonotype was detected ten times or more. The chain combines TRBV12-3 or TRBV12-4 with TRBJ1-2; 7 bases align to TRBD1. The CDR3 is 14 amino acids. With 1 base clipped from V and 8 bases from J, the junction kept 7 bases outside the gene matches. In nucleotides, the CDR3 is TGTGCCAGCAGTTTAGTCGGGACAGTAACGGGCTACACCTTC. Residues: CASSLVGTVTGYTF.

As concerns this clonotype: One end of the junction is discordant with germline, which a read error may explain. CDR3 DNA: TGTGCCAGCCGGTCGGGGTTGGGCAATGAGCAGTCCTTC. Translation: CASRSGLGNEQSF. The chain recombines TRBV7-2 with TRBJ2-1, with D perhaps matching TRBD2 (5 bases). The CDR3 runs to 13 residues. Germline CDR1 reads SGHTA; CDR2 reads FQGNSA.

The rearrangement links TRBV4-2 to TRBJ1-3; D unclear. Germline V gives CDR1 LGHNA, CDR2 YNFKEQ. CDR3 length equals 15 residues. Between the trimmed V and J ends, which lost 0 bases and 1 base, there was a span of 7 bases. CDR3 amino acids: CASSQDRASGNTIYF. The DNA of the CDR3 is TGTGCCAGCAGCCAAGATAGGGCGTCTGGAAACACCATATATTTT.

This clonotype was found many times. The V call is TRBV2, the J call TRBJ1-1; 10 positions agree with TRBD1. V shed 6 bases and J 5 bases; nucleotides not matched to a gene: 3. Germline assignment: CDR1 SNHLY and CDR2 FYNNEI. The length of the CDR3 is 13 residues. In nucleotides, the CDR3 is TGTGCCAGCAGGAGACAGGGGGCTACTGAAGCTTTCTTT. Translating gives CASRRQGATEAFF.

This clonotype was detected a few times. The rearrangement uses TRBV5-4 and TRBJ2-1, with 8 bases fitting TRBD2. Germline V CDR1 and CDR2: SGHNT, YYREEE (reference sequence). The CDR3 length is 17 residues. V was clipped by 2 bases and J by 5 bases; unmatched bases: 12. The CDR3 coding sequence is TGTGCCAGCAGCTTAGCGGGGGTTCCGGGGGCCAACAATGAGCAGTTCTTC. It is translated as CASSLAGVPGANNEQFF.

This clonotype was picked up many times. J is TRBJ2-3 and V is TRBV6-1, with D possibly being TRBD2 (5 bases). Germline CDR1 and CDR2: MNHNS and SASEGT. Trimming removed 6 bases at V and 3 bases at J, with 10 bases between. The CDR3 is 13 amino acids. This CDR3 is CASRRDGTDTQYF. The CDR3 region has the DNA TGTGCCAGCAGGAGGGATGGGACAGATACGCAGTATTTT.

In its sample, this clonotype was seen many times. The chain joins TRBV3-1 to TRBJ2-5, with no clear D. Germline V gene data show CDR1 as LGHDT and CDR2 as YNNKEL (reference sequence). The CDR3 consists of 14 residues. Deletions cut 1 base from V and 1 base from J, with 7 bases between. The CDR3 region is CASSQVGGQETQYF. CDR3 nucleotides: TGTGCCAGCAGCCAAGTTGGCGGCCAAGAGACCCAGTACTTC.

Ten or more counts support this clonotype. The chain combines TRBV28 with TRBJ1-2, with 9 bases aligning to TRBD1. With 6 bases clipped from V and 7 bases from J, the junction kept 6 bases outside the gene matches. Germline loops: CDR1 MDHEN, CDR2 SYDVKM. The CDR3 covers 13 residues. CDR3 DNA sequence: TGTGCCAGCAGCTTGGGACAGGGAGGTGGCTACACCTTC. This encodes CASSLGQGGGYTF.

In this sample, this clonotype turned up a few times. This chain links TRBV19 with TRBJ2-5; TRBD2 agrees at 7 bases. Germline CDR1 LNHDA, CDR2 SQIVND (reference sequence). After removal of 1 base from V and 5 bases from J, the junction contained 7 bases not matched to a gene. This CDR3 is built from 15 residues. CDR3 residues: CASSIVRERTETQYF. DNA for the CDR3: TGTGCCAGTAGTATAGTGCGGGAGAGGACGGAGACCCAGTACTTC.

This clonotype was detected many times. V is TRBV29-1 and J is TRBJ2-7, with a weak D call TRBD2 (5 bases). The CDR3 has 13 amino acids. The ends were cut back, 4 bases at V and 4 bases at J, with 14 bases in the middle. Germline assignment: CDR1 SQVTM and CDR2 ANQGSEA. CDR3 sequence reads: CSVGRTRDYEQYF. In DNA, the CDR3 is TGCAGCGTTGGCAGGACCCGGGATTACGAGCAGTACTTC.

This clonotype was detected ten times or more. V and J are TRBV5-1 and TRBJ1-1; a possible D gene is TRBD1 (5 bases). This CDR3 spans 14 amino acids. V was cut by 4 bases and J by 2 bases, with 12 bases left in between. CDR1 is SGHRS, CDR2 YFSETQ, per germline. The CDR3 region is CASSTETANTEAFF. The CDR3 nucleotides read TGCGCCAGCAGCACAGAGACAGCTAACACTGAAGCTTTCTTT.

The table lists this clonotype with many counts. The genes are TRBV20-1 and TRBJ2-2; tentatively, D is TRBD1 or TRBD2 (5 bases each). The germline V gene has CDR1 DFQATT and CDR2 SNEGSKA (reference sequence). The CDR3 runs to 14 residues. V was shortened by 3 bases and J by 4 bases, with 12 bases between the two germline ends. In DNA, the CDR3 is TGCAGTGCTAGCGTGCCAGGGACCACCGGGGAGCTGTTTTTT. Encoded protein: CSASVPGTTGELFF.

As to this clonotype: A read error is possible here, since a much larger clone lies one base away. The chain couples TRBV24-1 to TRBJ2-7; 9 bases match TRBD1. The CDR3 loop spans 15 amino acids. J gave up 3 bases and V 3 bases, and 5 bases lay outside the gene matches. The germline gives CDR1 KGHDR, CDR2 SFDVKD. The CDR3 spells CATSDGGTGNYEQYF. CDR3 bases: TGTGCCACCAGTGATGGCGGGACAGGGAACTACGAGCAGTACTTC.

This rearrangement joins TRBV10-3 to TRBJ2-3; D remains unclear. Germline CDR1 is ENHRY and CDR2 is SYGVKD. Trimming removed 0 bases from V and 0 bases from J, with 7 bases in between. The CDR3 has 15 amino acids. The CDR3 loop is CAISESRISTDTQYF. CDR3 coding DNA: TGTGCCATCAGTGAGTCGAGGATTAGCACAGATACGCAGTATTTT.

The CDR3 DNA reads as TGCAGTGCTAGACCGTCTGGCGGACGAGGCTCCTACGAGCAGTACTTC. This encodes CSARPSGGRGSYEQYF. This chain uses TRBV20-1 with TRBJ2-7; unclear D gene. This CDR3 contains 16 residues. Trimming cost V 2 bases and J 0 bases, with 17 bases left between them. The germline gives CDR1 DFQATT, CDR2 SNEGSKA (reference sequence).

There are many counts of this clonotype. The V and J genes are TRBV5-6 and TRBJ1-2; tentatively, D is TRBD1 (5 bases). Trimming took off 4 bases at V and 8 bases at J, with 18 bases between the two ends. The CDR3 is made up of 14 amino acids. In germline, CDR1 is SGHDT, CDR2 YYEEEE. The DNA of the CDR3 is TGTGCCAGCAGCCCCGGAAGGGGAATTCCAGGCTACACCTTC. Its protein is CASSPGRGIPGYTF.